These 18 T cell receptor beta chains originate from one sample sequenced in a study of cytomegalovirus exposure and HLA in healthy donors. Primers included in the PCR were 60 Vbeta and 13 Jbeta primers. Only in-frame clones appear in the TCRdb table, and some are missing; sequencing was by immunoSEQ multiplex PCR. The data show roughly 110,000 clones, roughly 75% seen once. The sequencing sample was made of PBMCs. Receptors originate from a man between 35 and 55 years old in good health and CMV-seronegative.

As concerns this clone: One junction end disagrees with the germline gene, perhaps due to a read error. The V gene is TRBV7-9, the J gene TRBJ2-7; D gene ambiguous. This CDR3 is 12 amino acids long. Germline CDR1 is SEHNR and CDR2 is FQNEAQ (reference sequence). The CDR3 spells CSSSFGPYEQYF. The CDR3 nucleotides read TGTTCCAGCAGCTTCGGTCCCTACGAGCAGTACTTC.

The genes are TRBV2 and TRBJ2-7; 8 nucleotides agree with TRBD1. This CDR3 has 14 residues. With V trimmed by 7 bases and J by 1 base, 6 bases remained unmatched. Germline CDR1 is SNHLY and CDR2 is FYNNEI. Here the CDR3 reads CASTGTGLSYEQYF. The CDR3 nucleotides are TGTGCCAGCACTGGGACAGGCCTTTCCTACGAGCAGTACTTC.

This clone occurred a few times. An end of the junction differs from the germline gene, which may be a read error. The chain carries TRBV18 and TRBJ2-7; 15 bases are shared with TRBD2. CDR1 is KGHSH and CDR2 is LQKENI in the germline V gene. The CDR3 consists of 18 residues. Written as DNA, the CDR3 is TGTGCCAGCTCGCCACAAGGACTAGCGGGGGGGCCGTTCTTAGAGCAGTACTTC. It encodes CASSPQGLAGGPFLEQYF. Variable domain in full (rest from reference TRBV18 and TRBJ2-7): NAGVMQNPRHLVRRRGQEARLRCSPMKGHSHVYWYRQLPEEGLKFMVYLQKENIIDESGMPKERFSAEFPKEGPSILRIQQVVRGDSAAYFCASSPQGLAGGPFLEQYFGPGTRLTVT.

The chain uses TRBV9 and TRBJ1-1, with D unclear. Looked up from germline, CDR1 is SGDLS and CDR2 is YYNGEE. The CDR3 extends over 12 amino acids. V dropped 1 base and J dropped 5 bases, with 6 bases sitting between them. The CDR3 loop reads CASSVSGTEAFF. As DNA, the CDR3 is TGTGCCAGCAGCGTATCGGGAACTGAAGCTTTCTTT.

The chain couples TRBV6-1 to TRBJ2-7; 8 positions agree with TRBD2. Germline loops: CDR1 MNHNS, CDR2 SASEGT. V was pared by 2 bases and J by 2 bases, with 5 bases of the junction left unmatched. This CDR3 region has 15 residues. This CDR3 reads CASSEIGGGTYEQYF. The CDR3 nucleotides read TGTGCCAGCAGTGAAATCGGCGGGGGGACCTACGAGCAGTACTTC.

CDR3 amino acids: CASSLGGTGTSNYGYTF. The CDR3 DNA follows: TGTGCCAGCAGCTTGGGTGGGACAGGGACCAGTAACTATGGCTACACCTTC. V gene TRBV5-4 combines with J gene TRBJ1-2; 9 positions agree with TRBD1. V dropped 0 bases and J dropped 1; count of bases not matched to a gene: 7. In germline, CDR1 is SGHNT, CDR2 YYREEE (reference sequence). The CDR3 has 17 residues.

The rearrangement links TRBV5-5 to TRBJ1-2; 7 nucleotides agree with TRBD1. CDR3 length: 14 amino acids. Trimming cost V 4 bases and J 8 bases; bases outside gene matches: 11. Germline CDR1 reads SGHKS; CDR2 reads YYEKEE (reference sequence). The CDR3 nucleotides read TGTGCCAGCAGCATCTGGACAGGTTATATAGGCTACACCTTC. Residues: CASSIWTGYIGYTF.

The V gene is TRBV5-1, the J gene TRBJ1-6; 10 bases line up with TRBD1. CDR3 length equals 14 residues. The germline V gene has CDR1 SGHRS and CDR2 YFSETQ. V dropped 5 bases and J dropped 8; count of bases not matched to a gene: 4. CDR3 in amino acids: CASRQDRGYSPLHF. CDR3 sequence (DNA): TGCGCCAGCAGACAGGACAGGGGGTATTCACCCCTCCACTTT.

In nucleotides, the CDR3 is TGTGCCACTCACCTCCGGGACAGCGGCTACGAGCAGTACTTC. This encodes CATHLRDSGYEQYF. This chain uses TRBV6-1 with TRBJ2-7; TRBD1 agrees at 7 bases. V dropped 10 bases and J dropped 3; count of bases not matched to a gene: 12. The CDR3 has 14 residues. From germline, CDR1 is MNHNS and CDR2 SASEGT.

The chain carries TRBV25-1 and TRBJ1-1; 7 bases are a match to TRBD1. The V segment lost 2 bases and the J segment 4 bases; nucleotides outside the gene matches: 10. Germline V gene lookup returns CDR1 MGHDK and CDR2 SYGVNS. This CDR3 has 16 residues. DNA for the CDR3: TGTGCCAGCAGTGAAATCTCCCGAACAGGGGTCACTGAAGCTTTCTTT. It codes for CASSEISRTGVTEAFF.

The chain employs TRBV5-1 and TRBJ2-3; 8 nucleotides agree with TRBD2. The junction had 2 bases not matched to a gene; V was cut back by 0 bases and J by 2 bases. Per germline, CDR1 SGHRS and CDR2 YFSETQ. This CDR3 contains 15 residues. The CDR3, as DNA: TGCGCCAGCAGCTTGGCGCGGGGGGTCACAGATACGCAGTATTTT. Protein sequence: CASSLARGVTDTQYF.

The V gene is TRBV5-1, the J gene TRBJ2-1, with TRBD2 matching over 8 bases. The germline V gene has CDR1 SGHRS and CDR2 YFSETQ. With 8 bases clipped from V and 3 bases from J, the junction kept 22 bases outside the gene matches. The CDR3 is made up of 19 amino acids. Here the CDR3 DNA reads TGCGCCAGGGCCACATGGACGTGGCGGGGGGCCGAGTGCTACAATGAGCAGTTCTTC. It specifies CARATWTWRGAECYNEQFF.

This clone has more than one count but fewer than ten. The chain links TRBV27 to TRBJ2-2; tentative D call: TRBD1 (5 bases). V was trimmed by 10 bases and J by 0 bases, leaving 21 bases between them. Per germline, CDR1 MNHEY and CDR2 SMNVEV (reference sequence). CDR3 size: 17 residues. CDR3 protein: CAKASRGSPTNTGELFF. CDR3 bases: TGTGCCAAAGCCTCAAGGGGTTCACCTACGAACACCGGGGAGCTGTTTTTT.

The V gene is TRBV6-5, the J gene TRBJ2-2; 10 nucleotides agree with TRBD1. The CDR3 contains 16 residues. The junction had 4 bases not matched to a gene; V was cut back by 1 base and J by 5 bases. Germline V lookup: CDR1 MNHEY, CDR2 SVGAGI. The CDR3 loop is CASSYLGQGKTGELFF. Here the CDR3 DNA reads TGTGCCAGCAGTTACTTGGGACAGGGGAAGACCGGGGAGCTGTTTTTT.

The chain joins TRBV7-9 to TRBJ2-1, with TRBD2 identical over 10 bases. The CDR3 loop spans 17 amino acids. Germline assignment: CDR1 SEHNR and CDR2 FQNEAQ (reference sequence). Trimming removed 5 bases from V and 4 bases from J; junction bases left unmatched: 11. The CDR3 DNA sequence: TGTGCCAGCAGCCTAGGGGCGTTAGCGGGGGGTTACAATGAGCAGTTCTTC. It codes for CASSLGALAGGYNEQFF.

The rearrangement joins TRBV5-4 to TRBJ2-7, with 9 bases lining up with TRBD1. The CDR3 is 15 amino acids. After removal of 4 bases from V and 0 bases from J, the junction contained 5 bases not matched to a gene. In germline, CDR1 is SGHNT, CDR2 YYREEE (reference sequence). The CDR3 nucleotides are TGTGCCAGCAGCCCGGGACAGGGCCTCTCCTACGAGCAGTACTTC. It specifies CASSPGQGLSYEQYF.

V is TRBV9 and J is TRBJ2-3, with 11 bases lining up with TRBD2. The CDR3 length is 16 residues. Germline CDR1 is SGDLS and CDR2 is YYNGEE. After removal of 3 bases from V and 1 base from J, the junction contained 4 bases not matched to a gene. The CDR3: CASSALAGGGTDTQYF. The DNA for the CDR3 is TGTGCCAGCAGCGCATTAGCGGGGGGGGGCACAGATACGCAGTATTTT.

The chain links TRBV7-6 to TRBJ1-1, with TRBD1 matching over 9 bases. The CDR3 length is 15 residues. CDR1 is SGHVS and CDR2 is FNYEAQ in the germline V gene. With 5 bases clipped from V and 5 bases from J, the junction kept 9 bases outside the gene matches. This chain's CDR3 is CASSPNTGGITEAFF. The CDR3 DNA reads as TGTGCCAGCAGCCCGAACACAGGGGGCATTACTGAAGCTTTCTTT.